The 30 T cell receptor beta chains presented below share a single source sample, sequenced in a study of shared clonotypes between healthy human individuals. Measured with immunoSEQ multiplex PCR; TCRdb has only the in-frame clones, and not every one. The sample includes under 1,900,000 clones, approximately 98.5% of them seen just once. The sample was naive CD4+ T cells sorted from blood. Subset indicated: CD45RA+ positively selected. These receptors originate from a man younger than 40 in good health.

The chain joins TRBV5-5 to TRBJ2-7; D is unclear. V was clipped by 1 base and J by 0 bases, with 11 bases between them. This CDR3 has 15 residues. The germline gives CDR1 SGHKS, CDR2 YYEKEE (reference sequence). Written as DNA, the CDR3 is TGTGCCAGCAGCTTGCCGGATTACCTCTCCTACGAGCAGTACTTC. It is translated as CASSLPDYLSYEQYF.

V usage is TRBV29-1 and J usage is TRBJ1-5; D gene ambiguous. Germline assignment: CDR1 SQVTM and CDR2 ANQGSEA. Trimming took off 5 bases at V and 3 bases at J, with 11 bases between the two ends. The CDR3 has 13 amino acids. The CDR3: CSVSKGTNQPQHF. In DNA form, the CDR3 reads TGCAGCGTTAGCAAAGGAACCAATCAGCCCCAGCATTTT.

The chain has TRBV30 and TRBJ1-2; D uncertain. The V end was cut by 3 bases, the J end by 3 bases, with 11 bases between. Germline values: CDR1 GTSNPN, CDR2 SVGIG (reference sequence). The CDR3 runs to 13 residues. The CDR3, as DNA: TGTGCCTGGAGCCTACAGAAGTACTATGGCTACACCTTC. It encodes CAWSLQKYYGYTF.

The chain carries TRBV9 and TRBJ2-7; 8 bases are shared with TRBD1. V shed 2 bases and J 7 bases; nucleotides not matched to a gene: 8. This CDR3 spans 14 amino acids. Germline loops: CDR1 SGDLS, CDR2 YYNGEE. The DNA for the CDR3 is TGTGCCAGCAGCGTTTCCACAGGGGGTTGGGAGCAGTACTTC. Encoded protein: CASSVSTGGWEQYF.

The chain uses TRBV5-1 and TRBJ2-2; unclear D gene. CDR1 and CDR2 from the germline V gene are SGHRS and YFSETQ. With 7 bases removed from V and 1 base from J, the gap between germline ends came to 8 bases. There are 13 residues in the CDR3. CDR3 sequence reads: CASGFGNTGELFF. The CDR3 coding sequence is TGCGCCAGCGGTTTCGGGAACACCGGGGAGCTGTTTTTT.

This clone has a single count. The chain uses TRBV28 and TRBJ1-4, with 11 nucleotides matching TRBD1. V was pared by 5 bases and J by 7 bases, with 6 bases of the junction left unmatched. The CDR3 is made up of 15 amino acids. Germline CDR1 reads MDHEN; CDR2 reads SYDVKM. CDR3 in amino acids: CASSPTDRGREKLFF. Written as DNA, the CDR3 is TGTGCCAGCAGTCCTACGGACAGGGGGCGTGAAAAACTGTTTTTT.

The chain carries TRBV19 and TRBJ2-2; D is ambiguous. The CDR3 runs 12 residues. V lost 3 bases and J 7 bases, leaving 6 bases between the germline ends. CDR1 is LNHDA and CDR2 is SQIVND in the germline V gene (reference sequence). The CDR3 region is CASSIIYGELFF. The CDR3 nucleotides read TGTGCCAGTAGTATCATATACGGGGAGCTGTTTTTT.

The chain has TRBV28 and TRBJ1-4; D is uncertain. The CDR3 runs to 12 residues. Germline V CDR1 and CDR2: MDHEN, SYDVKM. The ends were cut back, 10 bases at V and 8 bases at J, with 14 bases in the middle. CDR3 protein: CATASSVEKLFF. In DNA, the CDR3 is TGTGCCACCGCCAGTTCGGTAGAAAAACTGTTTTTT.

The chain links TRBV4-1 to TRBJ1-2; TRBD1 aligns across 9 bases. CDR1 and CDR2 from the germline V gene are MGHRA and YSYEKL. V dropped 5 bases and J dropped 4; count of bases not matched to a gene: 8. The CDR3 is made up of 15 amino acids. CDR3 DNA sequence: TGCGCCAGCAGCGGACCGGGACAGGGTCTCTATGGCTACACCTTC. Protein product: CASSGPGQGLYGYTF.

The CDR3 loop is CASTSENSYEQYF. CDR3 sequence (DNA): TGTGCCAGCACGAGCGAGAACTCCTACGAGCAGTACTTC. The gene calls are TRBV6-1 and TRBJ2-7; no clear D. Trimming removed 7 bases from V and 0 bases from J, with 10 bases in between. The CDR3 sequence is 13 residues long. Germline V CDR1 and CDR2: MNHNS, SASEGT.

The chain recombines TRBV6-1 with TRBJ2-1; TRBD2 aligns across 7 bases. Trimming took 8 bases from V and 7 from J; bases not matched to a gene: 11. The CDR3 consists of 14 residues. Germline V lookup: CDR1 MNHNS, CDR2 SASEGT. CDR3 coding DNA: TGTGCCAGCGGACGGGGGGAGGGCCGGAATGAGCAGTTCTTC. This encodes CASGRGEGRNEQFF.

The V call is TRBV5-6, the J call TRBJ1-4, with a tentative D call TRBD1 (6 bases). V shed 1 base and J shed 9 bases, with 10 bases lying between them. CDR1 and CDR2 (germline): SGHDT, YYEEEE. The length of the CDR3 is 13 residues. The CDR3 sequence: CASSLIGGQKLFF. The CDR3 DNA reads TGTGCCAGCAGCTTGATAGGGGGTCAAAAACTGTTTTTT.

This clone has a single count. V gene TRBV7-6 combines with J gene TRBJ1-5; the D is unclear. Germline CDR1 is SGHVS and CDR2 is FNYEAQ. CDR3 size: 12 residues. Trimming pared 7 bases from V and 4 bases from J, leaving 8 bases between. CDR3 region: CASTLRNQPQHF. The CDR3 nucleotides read TGTGCCAGCACCTTGAGGAATCAGCCCCAGCATTTT.

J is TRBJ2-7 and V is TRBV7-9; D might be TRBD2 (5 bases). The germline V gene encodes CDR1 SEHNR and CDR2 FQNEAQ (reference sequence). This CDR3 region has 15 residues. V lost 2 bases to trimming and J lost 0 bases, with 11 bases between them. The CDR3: CASSLLRTSSYEQYF. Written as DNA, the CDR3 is TGTGCCAGCAGCTTACTAAGAACTAGCTCCTACGAGCAGTACTTC.

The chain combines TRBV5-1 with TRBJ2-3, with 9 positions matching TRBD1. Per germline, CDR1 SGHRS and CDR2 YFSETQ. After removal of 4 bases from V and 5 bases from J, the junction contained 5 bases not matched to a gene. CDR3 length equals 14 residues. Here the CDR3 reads CASSTGQGQDTQYF. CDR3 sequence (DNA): TGCGCCAGCAGCACGGGACAGGGACAAGATACGCAGTATTTT.

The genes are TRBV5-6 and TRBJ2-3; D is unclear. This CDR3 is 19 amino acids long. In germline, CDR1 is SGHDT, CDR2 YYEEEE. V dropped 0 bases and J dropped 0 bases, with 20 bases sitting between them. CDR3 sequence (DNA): TGTGCCAGCAGCTTGGGGTGGAGAGGTATCTTTACTAGCACAGATACGCAGTATTTT. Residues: CASSLGWRGIFTSTDTQYF.

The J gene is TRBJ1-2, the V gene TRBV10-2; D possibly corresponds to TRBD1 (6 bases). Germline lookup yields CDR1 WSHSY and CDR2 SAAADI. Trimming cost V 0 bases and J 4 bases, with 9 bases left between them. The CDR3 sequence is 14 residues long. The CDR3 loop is CASSESTGLYGYTF. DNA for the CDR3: TGCGCCAGCAGTGAGTCGACAGGACTCTATGGCTACACCTTC.

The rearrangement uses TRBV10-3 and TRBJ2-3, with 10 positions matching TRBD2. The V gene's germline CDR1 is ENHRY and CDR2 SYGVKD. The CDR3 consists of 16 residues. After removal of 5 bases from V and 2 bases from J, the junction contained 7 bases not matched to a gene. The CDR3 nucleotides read TGTGCCATCAGTACTAGCGGGGTCCAACTCACAGATACGCAGTATTTT. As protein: CAISTSGVQLTDTQYF.

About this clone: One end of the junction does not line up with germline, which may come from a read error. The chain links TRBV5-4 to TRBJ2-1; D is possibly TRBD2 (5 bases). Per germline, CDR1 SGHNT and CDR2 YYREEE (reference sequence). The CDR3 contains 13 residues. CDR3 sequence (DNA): TGTGCCAGCAGGATGGCTGCCGGGAACTTGAGGATCTTC. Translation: CASRMAAGNLRIF.

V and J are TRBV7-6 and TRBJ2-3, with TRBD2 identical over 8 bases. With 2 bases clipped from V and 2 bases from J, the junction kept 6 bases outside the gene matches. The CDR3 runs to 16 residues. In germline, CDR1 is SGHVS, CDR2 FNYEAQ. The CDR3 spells CASSLTSGGVTDTQYF. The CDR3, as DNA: TGTGCCAGCAGCTTAACGAGCGGGGGCGTCACAGATACGCAGTATTTT.

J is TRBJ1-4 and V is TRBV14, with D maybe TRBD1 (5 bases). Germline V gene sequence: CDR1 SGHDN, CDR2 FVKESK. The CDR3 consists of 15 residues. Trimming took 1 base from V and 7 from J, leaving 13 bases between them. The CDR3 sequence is CASSQVLPGGEKLFF. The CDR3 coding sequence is TGTGCCAGCAGCCAAGTCCTGCCGGGGGGTGAAAAACTGTTTTTT. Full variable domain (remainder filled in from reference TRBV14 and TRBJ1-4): EAGVTQFPSHSVIEKGQTVTLRCDPISGHDNLYWYRRVMGKEIKFLLHFVKESKQDESGMPNNRFLAERTGGTYSTLKVQPAELEDSGVYFCASSQVLPGGEKLFFGSGTQLSVL.

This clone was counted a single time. Here the CDR3 reads CASSVRGGPQHF. CDR3 DNA: TGTGCCAGTAGTGTTCGAGGCGGGCCCCAGCATTTT. V is TRBV19 and J is TRBJ1-5; D gene uncertain. The CDR3 is made up of 12 amino acids. Germline CDR1 reads LNHDA; CDR2 reads SQIVND (reference sequence). The germline V and J ends were trimmed by 5 bases and 9 bases, with 11 bases remaining between them.

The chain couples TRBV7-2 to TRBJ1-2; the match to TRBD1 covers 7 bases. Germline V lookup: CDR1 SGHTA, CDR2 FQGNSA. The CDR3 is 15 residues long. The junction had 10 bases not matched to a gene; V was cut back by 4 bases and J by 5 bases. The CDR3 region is CASSYRQGRGYGYTF. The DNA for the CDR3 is TGTGCCAGCAGCTACCGACAGGGTCGCGGGTATGGCTACACCTTC.

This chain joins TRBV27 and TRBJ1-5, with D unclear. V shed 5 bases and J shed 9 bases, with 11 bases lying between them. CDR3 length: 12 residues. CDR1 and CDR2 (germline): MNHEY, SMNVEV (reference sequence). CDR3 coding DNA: TGTGCCAGCAGTGCCTCCGTAGGGCCCCAGCATTTT. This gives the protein CASSASVGPQHF.

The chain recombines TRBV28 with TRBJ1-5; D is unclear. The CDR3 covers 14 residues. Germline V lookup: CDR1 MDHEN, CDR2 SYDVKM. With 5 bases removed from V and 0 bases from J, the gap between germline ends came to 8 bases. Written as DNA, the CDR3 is TGTGCCAGCAGTCGGACGGATAGCAATCAGCCCCAGCATTTT. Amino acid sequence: CASSRTDSNQPQHF. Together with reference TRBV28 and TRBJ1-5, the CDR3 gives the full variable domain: DVKVTQSSRYLVKRTGEKVFLECVQDMDHENMFWYRQDPGLGLRLIYFSYDVKMKEKGDIPEGYSVSREKKERFSLILESASTNQTSMYLCASSRTDSNQPQHFGDGTRLSIL.

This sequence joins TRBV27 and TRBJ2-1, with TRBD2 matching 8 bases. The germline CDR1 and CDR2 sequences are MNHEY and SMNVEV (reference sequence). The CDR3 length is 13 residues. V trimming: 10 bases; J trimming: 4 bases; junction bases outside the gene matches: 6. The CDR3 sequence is CATRTSRYNEQFF. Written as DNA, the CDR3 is TGTGCCACCCGGACTAGCCGATACAATGAGCAGTTCTTC.

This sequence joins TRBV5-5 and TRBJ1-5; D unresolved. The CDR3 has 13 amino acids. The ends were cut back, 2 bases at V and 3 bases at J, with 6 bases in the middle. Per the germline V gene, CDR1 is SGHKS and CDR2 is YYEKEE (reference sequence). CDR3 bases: TGTGCCAGCAGCTTCGACACCAATCAGCCCCAGCATTTT. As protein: CASSFDTNQPQHF.

The CDR3 DNA reads as TGCAGCGTTGTCAGGACAGGGAGTTCTGAAGCTTTCTTT. It specifies CSVVRTGSSEAFF. The chain couples TRBV29-1 to TRBJ1-1; 8 bases match TRBD1. This CDR3 comprises 13 residues. With V trimmed by 4 bases and J by 6 bases, 7 bases remained unmatched. Germline V lookup: CDR1 SQVTM, CDR2 ANQGSEA.

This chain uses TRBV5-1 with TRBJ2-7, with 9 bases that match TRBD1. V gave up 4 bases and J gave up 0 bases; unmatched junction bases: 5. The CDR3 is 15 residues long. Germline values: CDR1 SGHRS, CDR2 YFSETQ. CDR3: CASSPTGGSSYEQYF. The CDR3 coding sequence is TGCGCCAGCAGCCCGACAGGGGGGTCCTCCTACGAGCAGTACTTC.

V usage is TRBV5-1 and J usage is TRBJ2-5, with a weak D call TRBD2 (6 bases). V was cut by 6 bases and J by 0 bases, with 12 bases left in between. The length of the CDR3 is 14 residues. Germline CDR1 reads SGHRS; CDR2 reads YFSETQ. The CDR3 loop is CASTRELYQETQYF. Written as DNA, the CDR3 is TGCGCCAGCACTCGGGAGTTGTACCAAGAGACCCAGTACTTC.